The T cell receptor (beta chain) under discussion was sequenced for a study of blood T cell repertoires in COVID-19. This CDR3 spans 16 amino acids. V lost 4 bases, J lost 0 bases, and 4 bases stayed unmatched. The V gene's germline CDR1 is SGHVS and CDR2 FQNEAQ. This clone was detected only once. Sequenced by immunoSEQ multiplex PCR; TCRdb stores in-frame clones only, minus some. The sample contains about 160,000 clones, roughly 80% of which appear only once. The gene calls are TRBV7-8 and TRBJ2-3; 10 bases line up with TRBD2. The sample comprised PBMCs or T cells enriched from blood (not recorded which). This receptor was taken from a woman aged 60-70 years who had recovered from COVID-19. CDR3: CASSSPTSGSTDTQYF. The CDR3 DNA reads TGTGCCAGCAGCTCGCCGACTAGCGGGAGCACAGATACGCAGTATTTT.